This T cell receptor beta chain was documented in a study of regulatory T cells in long-lasting Graves disease. Trimming removed 5 bases from V and 8 bases from J, with 12 bases in between. CDR3 size: 12 residues. Germline V lookup: CDR1 SQVTM, CDR2 ANQGSEA. Construction of TCR beta libraries relied on iRepertoire HTBI primers and on Arm-PCR targeting CDR3 regions. MiXCR, applied by TCRdb to the multiplex PCR reads, yields one record per CDR3 protein. The sample contains 400,000 to 550,000 distinct CDR3 sequences, 15% of which appear only once. Time point defined: newly diagnosed GD, antithyroid drugs for less than 3 months. PBMC RNA was the source of the TCR library. Into tubes containing EDTA, about 9.6 milliliters of peripheral blood were drawn. This clonotype was detected a few times. These data also featured in a second study, about T cells in Graves' hyperthyroidism and ophthalmopathy. That source notes: The HTBI primer set drove a first-round RT-PCR of the TCR CDR3.

The specimen was peripheral blood mononuclear cells (PBMCs), collected at new diagnosis, from a patient treated with antithyroid drugs. The chain links TRBV29-1 to TRBJ1-4; D is unresolved. This clonotype originated in a woman in her thirties with Graves disease. The CDR3 reads CSVRTATEKLFF. The CDR3 nucleotides read TGCAGCGTTCGGACCGCCACAGAAAAACTGTTTTTT.